The rows below give T cell receptor beta chains drawn from one sample of a study of cytomegalovirus exposure and HLA in healthy donors. Measured with immunoSEQ multiplex PCR; TCRdb has only the in-frame clones, and not every one. The sample lists about 130,000 clones; roughly four fifths were seen once. Sequenced: PBMCs. Receptors originate from a male donor in good health and CMV-seropositive. CDR3s include the opening cysteine and the closing phenylalanine or tryptophan. D genes are given only for firm matches. Expanded clones get a size class; other rows say once, few or many, or leave the size out.

J: TRBJ2-1
size: .
V: TRBV28
D: TRBD2
CDR3: CASRTGGGYNEQFF
DNA: TGTGCCAGCCGGACTGGCGGGGGGTACAATGAGCAGTTCTTC

J: TRBJ1-5
size: .
V: TRBV7-2
D: TRBD1
CDR3: CASSARTGANQPQHF
DNA: TGTGCCAGCAGCGCCAGGACAGGGGCCAATCAGCCCCAGCATTTT

J: TRBJ2-6
size: few
V: TRBV11-3
D: .
CDR3: CASSLGGGYSGANVLTF
DNA: TGTGCCAGCAGCTTGGGCGGGGGCTACTCTGGGGCCAACGTCCTGACTTTC

J: TRBJ1-5
size: .
V: TRBV10-2
D: .
CDR3: CASRSGTWDLEPQHF
DNA: TGCGCCAGCAGGTCTGGGACTTGGGATTTAGAGCCCCAGCATTTT

J: TRBJ2-3
size: .
V: TRBV30
D: TRBD2
CDR3: CAWSLDIRWGTRPYF
DNA: TGTGCCTGGAGCCTTGATATAAGGTGGGGGACTAGGCCGTATTTT

J: TRBJ2-5
size: .
V: TRBV19
D: TRBD2
CDR3: CASSIGAGVGRETQYF
DNA: TGTGCCAGTAGTATAGGGGCGGGAGTTGGTCGGGAGACCCAGTACTTC

J: TRBJ2-7
size: .
V: TRBV9
D: .
CDR3: CASSHGRSYEQYF
DNA: TGTGCCAGCAGTCACGGTCGTTCCTACGAGCAGTACTTC

J: TRBJ2-1
size: .
V: TRBV5-1
D: .
CDR3: CASSLTPGDNEQFF
DNA: TGCGCCAGCAGCTTGACTCCAGGCGACAATGAGCAGTTCTTC

J: TRBJ2-7
size: .
V: TRBV7-8
D: TRBD2
CDR3: CASSLGAGEWSYEQYF
DNA: TGTGCCAGCAGCTTAGGGGCGGGAGAGTGGTCCTACGAGCAGTACTTC

J: TRBJ2-1
size: .
V: TRBV5-6
D: .
CDR3: CASSPHPDNEQFF
DNA: TGTGCCAGCAGCCCCCACCCAGACAATGAGCAGTTCTTC

J: TRBJ2-3
size: .
V: TRBV12-2
D: .
CDR3: CASRTSGDTQYF
DNA: TGTGCAAGTCGCACCTCAGGGGATACGCAGTATTTT

J: TRBJ1-1
size: few
V: TRBV11-3
D: .
CDR3: CASSTTKQGMNTEAFF
DNA: TGTGCCAGCAGCACCACCAAACAGGGCATGAACACTGAAGCTTTCTTT

J: TRBJ2-6
size: .
V: TRBV11-2
D: TRBD1
CDR3: CASRTGGPGANVLTF
DNA: TGTGCCAGCAGGACAGGGGGGCCTGGGGCCAACGTCCTGACTTTC

J: TRBJ2-7
size: .
V: TRBV9
D: TRBD2
CDR3: CASSVGVAGGPVVEQYF
DNA: TGTGCCAGCAGCGTTGGGGTAGCGGGAGGACCTGTGGTCGAGCAGTACTTC

J: TRBJ2-3
size: .
V: TRBV9
D: .
CDR3: CASSARGFGTDTQYF
DNA: TGTGCCAGCAGCGCCAGGGGCTTCGGGACAGATACGCAGTATTTT

J: TRBJ2-3
size: .
V: TRBV6-4
D: .
CDR3: CASSDGAGADTQYF
DNA: TGTGCCAGCAGTGACGGGGCAGGGGCGGATACGCAGTATTTT

J: TRBJ2-3
size: .
V: TRBV6-5
D: TRBD2
CDR3: CASSYLAGSTDTQYF
DNA: TGTGCCAGCAGTTACCTAGCGGGGAGCACAGATACGCAGTATTTT

J: TRBJ2-5
size: .
V: TRBV10-3
D: .
CDR3: CASSRVSEETQYF
DNA: TGTGCCAGCTCACGGGTCAGTGAAGAGACCCAGTACTTC

J: TRBJ1-5
size: .
V: TRBV7-2
D: .
CDR3: CASSLVGGINQPQHF
DNA: TGTGCCAGCAGCTTGGTTGGAGGGATCAATCAGCCCCAGCATTTT

J: TRBJ2-3
size: .
V: TRBV15
D: .
CDR3: CATSAGGATDTQYF
DNA: TGTGCCACCAGCGCCGGAGGCGCCACAGATACGCAGTATTTT

J: TRBJ2-5
size: .
V: TRBV13
D: TRBD2
CDR3: CASSRSPRGGETQYF
DNA: TGTGCCAGCAGCCGATCCCCCCGGGGGGGAGAGACCCAGTACTTC

J: TRBJ2-1
size: .
V: TRBV7-3
D: .
CDR3: CASSSPDRNNEQFF
DNA: TGTGCCAGCAGCTCCCCTGACAGAAACAATGAGCAGTTCTTC

J: TRBJ2-7
size: .
V: TRBV27
D: TRBD1
CDR3: CASSRDPTGVGSYEQYF
DNA: TGTGCCAGCAGTCGCGACCCCACAGGGGTGGGCTCCTACGAGCAGTACTTC

J: TRBJ2-3
size: .
V: TRBV10-1
D: TRBD2
CDR3: CASSQGLAGAGDTQYF
DNA: TGCGCCAGCAGCCAAGGACTAGCGGGAGCAGGAGATACGCAGTATTTT

J: TRBJ2-5
size: .
V: TRBV7-9
D: .
CDR3: CASSFQVEETQYF
DNA: TGTGCCAGCAGCTTTCAGGTAGAGGAGACCCAGTACTTC

J: TRBJ2-7
size: .
V: TRBV15
D: .
CDR3: CATSKSGGGDYEQYF
DNA: TGTGCCACCAGCAAGTCGGGTGGAGGCGACTACGAGCAGTACTTC

J: TRBJ2-5
size: .
V: TRBV5-8
D: TRBD1
CDR3: CASSSGQTYQETQYF
DNA: TGTGCCAGCAGCTCGGGACAGACGTACCAAGAGACCCAGTACTTC

J: TRBJ2-7
size: few
V: TRBV6-6
D: .
CDR3: CASSGGGIGEQYF
DNA: TGTGCCAGCAGTGGGGGGGGCATCGGCGAGCAGTACTTC

J: TRBJ2-1
size: .
V: TRBV7-2
D: TRBD2
CDR3: CASSLLAGDEQFF
DNA: TGTGCCAGCAGCTTGCTAGCGGGAGATGAGCAGTTCTTC

J: TRBJ2-1
size: .
V: TRBV11-2
D: .
CDR3: CASSAQPQGSSYNEQFF
DNA: TGTGCCAGCAGCGCCCAACCCCAGGGGAGCTCCTACAATGAGCAGTTCTTC

J: TRBJ1-1
size: once
V: TRBV11-2
D: TRBD1
CDR3: CASRKGREGTVSNTEAFF
DNA: TGTGCCAGCAGAAAAGGTCGTGAGGGGACAGTTTCAAACACTGAAGCTTTCTTT

J: TRBJ2-7
size: .
V: TRBV5-6
D: TRBD2
CDR3: CASSWTSFYEQYF
DNA: TGTGCCAGCAGCTGGACTAGCTTCTACGAGCAGTACTTC

J: TRBJ1-2
size: .
V: TRBV4-2
D: .
CDR3: CASSQDIRSLIADGYTF
DNA: TGTGCCAGCAGCCAAGACATCCGGTCCCTCATTGCCGATGGCTACACCTTC

J: TRBJ2-5
size: .
V: TRBV30
D: .
CDR3: CAWSVGTSGEQYF
DNA: TGTGCCTGGAGTGTTGGGACCTCGGGGGAGCAGTACTTC

J: TRBJ2-7
size: .
V: TRBV7-8
D: .
CDR3: CASSLAPAYEQYF
DNA: TGTGCCAGCAGCTTAGCGCCGGCCTACGAGCAGTACTTC

J: TRBJ2-3
size: .
V: TRBV5-6
D: .
CDR3: CASSQLGIGSTDTQYF
DNA: TGTGCCAGCAGCCAACTCGGGATAGGGAGCACAGATACGCAGTATTTT

J: TRBJ2-7
size: .
V: TRBV2
D: .
CDR3: CASSRDSNEQYF
DNA: TGTGCCAGCAGTCGGGACTCCAACGAGCAGTACTTC

J: TRBJ2-3
size: .
V: TRBV10-3
D: .
CDR3: CAIYYEPTDTQYF
DNA: TGTGCCATCTATTACGAGCCCACAGATACGCAGTATTTT

J: TRBJ2-5
size: few
V: TRBV5-1
D: .
CDR3: CASSFGRGAQETQYF
DNA: TGCGCCAGCAGCTTCGGACGGGGAGCGCAAGAGACCCAGTACTTC

J: TRBJ2-1
size: .
V: TRBV7-3
D: TRBD2
CDR3: CASSSLAGSNEQFF
DNA: TGTGCCAGCAGCTCTCTAGCGGGAAGCAATGAGCAGTTCTTC

J: TRBJ2-3
size: once
V: TRBV27
D: TRBD1
CDR3: CASSFSVTGSTDTQYF
DNA: TGTGCCAGCAGTTTCTCGGTGACAGGGAGTACAGATACGCAGTATTTT

J: TRBJ2-3
size: .
V: TRBV7-2
D: .
CDR3: CASTPTRGSQYF
DNA: TGTGCCAGCACCCCGACTAGGGGTTCGCAGTATTTT